Shown below are 22 T cell receptor beta chains from a single sample sequenced in a study of OX40 agonist ivuxolimab in advanced cancers. This table comes from immunoSEQ multiplex PCR, and its TCRdb copy is limited to in-frame clones, with some not included. The repertoire holds tens of thousands of clones, with about 80% as singletons. The specimen comprised CD4+ or CD8+ T cells sorted from blood, sampled in a trial of the OX40 agonist ivuxolimab. The receptors were gathered from an adult with an advanced solid tumor such as melanoma, head and neck, liver or kidney cancer.

The chain carries TRBV6-5 and TRBJ2-7; perhaps TRBD1 as D (6 bases). V was trimmed by 11 bases and J by 1 base, leaving 15 bases between them. There are 13 residues in the CDR3. CDR1 is MNHEY and CDR2 is SVGAGI in the germline V gene. The CDR3 here is CASGVGASYEQYF. The CDR3 DNA sequence: TGTGCCTCCGGGGTGGGGGCATCCTACGAGCAGTACTTC.

The chain joins TRBV7-6 to TRBJ2-1; tentative D call: TRBD2 (6 bases). Per the germline V gene, CDR1 is SGHVS and CDR2 is FNYEAQ. Trimming shortened V by 5 bases and J by 7 bases, and 21 bases separated the two germline ends. The CDR3 runs 16 residues. The CDR3 here is CASSPNTGGIENEQFF. The CDR3 DNA follows: TGTGCCAGCAGCCCAAACACTGGCGGGATCGAAAATGAGCAGTTCTTC.

The CDR3 spells CASSLVSEFSNQPQHF. CDR3 bases: TGTGCCAGCAGCTTAGTTTCGGAATTTAGCAATCAGCCCCAGCATTTT. The V gene is TRBV7-2, the J gene TRBJ1-5; D gene ambiguous. V lost 1 base and J lost 0, with 10 bases in between. The CDR3 runs 16 residues. Germline CDR1 is SGHTA and CDR2 is FQGNSA. Using reference TRBV7-2 and TRBJ1-5 for the parts outside the CDR3, the full variable domain is GAGVSQSPSNKVTEKGKDVELRCDPISGHTALYWYRQSLGQGLEFLIYFQGNSAPDKSGLPSDRFSAERTGGSVSTLTIQRTQQEDSAVYLCASSLVSEFSNQPQHFGDGTRLSIL.

This clone was detected ten times or more. The chain is built from TRBV4-1 and TRBJ2-7; tentatively, D is TRBD1 (7 bases). The CDR3 contains 15 residues. The V gene's germline CDR1 is MGHRA and CDR2 YSYEKL. Between the trimmed V and J ends, which lost 2 bases and 5 bases, there was a span of 16 bases. The CDR3 nucleotides are TGCGCCAGCAGCCAACCGACAGGGAGGAGGGACGAGCAGTACTTC. Translation: CASSQPTGRRDEQYF.

As for this clone: One end of the junction is discordant with germline, which a read error may explain. The chain combines TRBV11-2 with TRBJ2-2; TRBD1 is a possible D gene (5 bases). Germline CDR1 SGHAT, CDR2 FQNNGV. This CDR3 contains 14 residues. As DNA, the CDR3 is TGCGCCAGCAGCCAAGGCCAGGGTACCGGGGAGCTGTTTTTT. Translating gives CASSQGQGTGELFF.

The V call is TRBV7-9, the J call TRBJ2-7, with D maybe TRBD1 (5 bases). V lost 1 base and J lost 7, with 8 bases in between. This CDR3 has 12 amino acids. In germline, CDR1 is SEHNR, CDR2 FQNEAQ (reference sequence). This chain's CDR3 is CASSLDWTEQYF. CDR3 sequence (DNA): TGTGCCAGCAGCTTAGATTGGACAGAGCAGTACTTC.

The CDR3: CASSLGPGAGETQYF. CDR3 nucleotides: TGTGCCAGCAGCTTGGGGCCGGGGGCGGGGGAGACCCAGTACTTC. This sequence joins TRBV5-6 and TRBJ2-5, with D possibly being TRBD1 or TRBD2 (6 bases each). V lost 0 bases and J lost 5, with 14 bases in between. The CDR3 loop spans 15 amino acids. The germline V gene encodes CDR1 SGHDT and CDR2 YYEEEE. The whole variable domain, filled in from reference TRBV5-6 and TRBJ2-5, reads DAGVTQSPTHLIKTRGQQVTLRCSPKSGHDTVSWYQQALGQGPQFIFQYYEEEERQRGNFPDRFSGHQFPNYSSELNVNALLLGDSALYLCASSLGPGAGETQYFGPGTRLLVL.

This chain uses TRBV30 with TRBJ2-7; the match to TRBD1 covers 11 bases. With 0 bases clipped from V and 1 base from J, the junction kept 5 bases outside the gene matches. This CDR3 region has 16 residues. Germline V gene sequence: CDR1 GTSNPN, CDR2 SVGIG (reference sequence). The CDR3 loop is CAWSVLGQGASYEQYF. Written as DNA, the CDR3 is TGTGCCTGGAGTGTACTCGGACAGGGGGCTTCCTACGAGCAGTACTTC. The full variable domain, in which reference TRBV30 and TRBJ2-7 provide the parts outside the CDR3, is SQTIHQWPATLVQPVGSPLSLECTVEGTSNPNLYWYRQAAGRGLQLLFYSVGIGQISSEVPQNLSASRPQDRQFILSSKKLLLSDSGFYLCAWSVLGQGASYEQYFGPGTRLTVT.

The chain joins TRBV7-6 to TRBJ2-3; 8 nucleotides match TRBD1. The CDR3 consists of 19 residues. Germline-derived CDR1 and CDR2 are SGHVS and FNYEAQ. Losses at the gene ends were 5 bases for V and 2 bases for J; bases not matched to a gene: 18. The CDR3 reads CASSPPLTGVVGYTDTQYF. Written as DNA, the CDR3 is TGTGCCAGCAGCCCCCCCTTGACAGGGGTGGTAGGGTACACAGATACGCAGTATTTT.

The J gene is TRBJ2-7, the V gene TRBV5-1; 7 bases match TRBD1. Trimming cost V 4 bases and J 5 bases; bases outside gene matches: 9. This CDR3 contains 14 residues. Germline V gene data show CDR1 as SGHRS and CDR2 as YFSETQ. This chain's CDR3 is CASSPGQVTNEQYF. CDR3 bases: TGCGCCAGCAGCCCCGGACAGGTCACGAACGAGCAGTACTTC. Variable domain in full (rest from reference TRBV5-1 and TRBJ2-7): KAGVTQTPRYLIKTRGQQVTLSCSPISGHRSVSWYQQTPGQGLQFLFEYFSETQRNKGNFPGRFSGRQFSNSRSEMNVSTLELGDSALYLCASSPGQVTNEQYFGPGTRLTVT.

The count of this clone is one. The V call is TRBV5-4, the J call TRBJ1-1, with 8 positions matching TRBD1. With 3 bases clipped from V and 4 bases from J, the junction kept 8 bases outside the gene matches. The V gene's germline CDR1 is SGHNT and CDR2 YYREEE (reference sequence). This CDR3 has 15 amino acids. Here the CDR3 reads CASSYAGGAGTEAFF. The CDR3 coding sequence is TGTGCCAGCAGCTACGCAGGGGGCGCGGGCACTGAAGCTTTCTTT.

The J gene is TRBJ2-1, the V gene TRBV6-1, with D perhaps matching TRBD2 (5 bases). The CDR3 runs to 13 residues. The germline V gene encodes CDR1 MNHNS and CDR2 SASEGT. V was clipped by 6 bases and J by 7 bases, with 13 bases between them. CDR3 residues: CASRQISGNEQFF. DNA of the CDR3: TGTGCCAGCAGACAAATTTCGGGAAATGAGCAGTTCTTC.

This chain uses TRBV10-3 with TRBJ2-7; D may correspond to TRBD1 or TRBD2 (5 bases each). This CDR3 spans 15 amino acids. Germline loops: CDR1 ENHRY, CDR2 SYGVKD. The ends were cut back, 2 bases at V and 1 base at J, with 12 bases in the middle. The CDR3: CAISEVQGPSYEQYF. CDR3 sequence (DNA): TGTGCCATCAGTGAGGTTCAGGGACCGTCCTACGAGCAGTACTTC.

The chain combines TRBV5-8 with TRBJ2-1; 9 bases line up with TRBD2. This CDR3 is built from 15 residues. Trimming removed 0 bases from V and 6 bases from J; junction bases left unmatched: 4. Germline loops: CDR1 SGHTS, CDR2 YDEGEE. Here the CDR3 reads CASSLGLAVLNEQFF. The CDR3 nucleotides read TGTGCCAGCAGCTTGGGACTAGCGGTTCTCAATGAGCAGTTCTTC.

V and J are TRBV18 and TRBJ2-3; the match to TRBD1 covers 7 bases. Germline V CDR1 and CDR2: KGHSH, LQKENI. The CDR3 is made up of 15 amino acids. Trimming at V came to 5 bases and at J to 3 bases, leaving 8 bases not matched to a gene. In DNA form, the CDR3 reads TGTGCCAGCTCAAAGACAGGGTCTAGTACAGATACGCAGTATTTT. Its protein product is CASSKTGSSTDTQYF.

The chain employs TRBV11-3 and TRBJ2-7; D is perhaps TRBD2 (8 bases). Trimming pared 1 base from V and 3 bases from J, leaving 13 bases between. Germline V lookup: CDR1 SGHNT, CDR2 YENEEA. There are 15 residues in the CDR3. As DNA, the CDR3 is TGTGCCAGCAGCTTAGCGGGAGGGGGCAGCTACGAGCAGTACTTC. Amino acids: CASSLAGGGSYEQYF.

This clone was counted once. The CDR3 sequence: CASSLLVPGHYNEQFF. The DNA for the CDR3 is TGTGCCAGCAGTTTATTAGTCCCGGGGCACTACAATGAGCAGTTCTTC. This chain uses TRBV28 with TRBJ2-1; TRBD1 or TRBD2 may be the D gene (5 bases each). The germline V gene has CDR1 MDHEN and CDR2 SYDVKM. V lost 1 base, J lost 3 bases, and 13 bases lay in between. CDR3 size: 16 residues.

The CDR3 coding sequence is TGTGCCAGCAGTTTTGGGACAGGGGTTTCCAATCAGCCCCAGCATTTT. Protein sequence: CASSFGTGVSNQPQHF. The chain links TRBV28 to TRBJ1-5; 10 bases align to TRBD1. The V and J ends lost 3 bases and 3 bases, in that order; junction bases with no gene match: 5. This CDR3 is built from 16 residues. Per the germline V gene, CDR1 is MDHEN and CDR2 is SYDVKM.

The gene calls are TRBV7-6 and TRBJ1-5; D is unclear. The CDR3 covers 17 residues. V was trimmed by 2 bases and J by 8 bases, leaving 22 bases between them. Germline assignment: CDR1 SGHVS and CDR2 FNYEAQ. The CDR3 is CASSLRSGGSGQEPQHF. In DNA, the CDR3 is TGTGCCAGCAGCTTAAGGAGCGGCGGATCCGGTCAGGAGCCCCAGCATTTT.

The V call is TRBV7-9, the J call TRBJ2-3; perhaps TRBD2 as D (6 bases). The length of the CDR3 is 15 residues. The V and J ends lost 4 bases and 2 bases respectively, with 13 bases between them. CDR1 is SEHNR, CDR2 FQNEAQ, per germline (reference sequence). The CDR3 sequence: CASSSWAGNTDTQYF. The CDR3 DNA reads as TGTGCCAGCAGCTCGTGGGCGGGGAACACAGATACGCAGTATTTT.

V and J are TRBV28 and TRBJ1-5; 9 bases align to TRBD1. This CDR3 has 16 residues. With V trimmed by 6 bases and J by 0 bases, 6 bases remained unmatched. Germline V lookup: CDR1 MDHEN, CDR2 SYDVKM. CDR3 sequence (DNA): TGTGCCAGCAGCCTAACAGGGGGCTTTAGCAATCAGCCCCAGCATTTT. It encodes CASSLTGGFSNQPQHF.

This clone occurred a few times. This chain uses TRBV9 with TRBJ1-5; 7 nucleotides match TRBD1. The CDR3 covers 14 residues. V lost 2 bases, J lost 5 bases, and 4 bases stayed unmatched. The germline V gene encodes CDR1 SGDLS and CDR2 YYNGEE. DNA for the CDR3: TGTGCCAGCAGCGTCGGTACAGGGGATCAGCCCCAGCATTTT. This translates into CASSVGTGDQPQHF.